What follows are 12 T cell receptor beta chains derived from one specimen sequenced in a study of OX40 agonist ivuxolimab in advanced cancers. Assay: immunoSEQ multiplex PCR; the TCRdb copy retains only in-frame clones and omits some. The sample holds around 77,000 clones, 75% to 85% seen once. The sample in question was CD4+ or CD8+ T cells sorted from blood, obtained in a trial of the OX40 agonist ivuxolimab. Receptor source: an adult with an advanced solid tumor such as melanoma, head and neck, liver or kidney cancer.

The CDR3 sequence: CASTRTGEKAQHF. In nucleotides, the CDR3 is TGTGCCAGCACCCGGACGGGGGAGAAGGCCCAGCATTTT. The chain couples TRBV6-1 to TRBJ1-5, with D tentatively TRBD1 (5 bases). This CDR3 contains 13 residues. Germline CDR1 is MNHNS and CDR2 is SASEGT. Trimming pared 7 bases from V and 11 bases from J, leaving 18 bases between.

The chain carries TRBV27 and TRBJ1-3; no clear D. V dropped 4 bases and J dropped 0 bases, with 13 bases sitting between them. The CDR3 runs 16 residues. The V gene's germline CDR1 is MNHEY and CDR2 SMNVEV (reference sequence). CDR3 amino acids: CASSSLAGISGNTIYF. Here the CDR3 DNA reads TGTGCCAGCAGTTCTTTAGCCGGGATCTCTGGAAACACCATATATTTT.

The chain is built from TRBV19 and TRBJ2-7; 7 bases map to TRBD1. Germline assignment: CDR1 LNHDA and CDR2 SQIVND (reference sequence). Trimming cost V 5 bases and J 2 bases; bases outside gene matches: 15. This CDR3 region has 17 residues. The chain's CDR3 is CASSLGTVLNRPYEQYF. The DNA for the CDR3 is TGTGCCAGTAGTCTCGGGACAGTTCTGAACCGCCCCTACGAGCAGTACTTC.

The CDR3 DNA is TGTGCCAGTAGTACTTATCGGACTAGCGGGAGAATGAACAATGAGCAGTTCTTC. Translation: CASSTYRTSGRMNNEQFF. The chain links TRBV19 to TRBJ2-1, with 13 nucleotides matching TRBD2. There are 18 residues in the CDR3. Per germline, CDR1 LNHDA and CDR2 SQIVND (reference sequence). V shed 4 bases and J 5 bases; nucleotides not matched to a gene: 11.

This chain uses TRBV25-1 with TRBJ2-1; weak D call: TRBD1 (6 bases). Germline V lookup: CDR1 MGHDK, CDR2 SYGVNS. The CDR3 is made up of 16 amino acids. The V end was cut by 8 bases, the J end by 0 bases, with 17 bases between. This CDR3 reads CASGSAQGLSYNEQFF. CDR3 DNA: TGTGCCAGCGGCAGCGCACAGGGCCTCTCCTACAATGAGCAGTTCTTC.

The chain couples TRBV18 to TRBJ1-5, with D unclear. This CDR3 is built from 14 residues. Germline V lookup: CDR1 KGHSH, CDR2 LQKENI. V shed 6 bases and J shed 0 bases, with 9 bases lying between them. The CDR3 region is CASSLTDSNQPQHF. For the CDR3, the DNA is TGTGCCAGCTCGCTGACGGATAGCAATCAGCCCCAGCATTTT.

The gene calls are TRBV7-2 and TRBJ2-7; a possible D gene is TRBD2 (5 bases). This CDR3 contains 12 residues. Germline V gene lookup returns CDR1 SGHTA and CDR2 FQGNSA. Trimming removed 1 base from V and 8 bases from J, with 9 bases in between. This CDR3 reads CASSLGTRKQYF. In DNA form, the CDR3 reads TGTGCCAGCAGCTTAGGAACTAGGAAGCAGTACTTC.

This clone has only one observation. The chain combines TRBV19 with TRBJ1-2; D unresolved. Germline CDR1 is LNHDA and CDR2 is SQIVND (reference sequence). This CDR3 comprises 16 residues. The V end was cut by 0 bases, the J end by 2 bases, with 13 bases between. CDR3 region: CASSIDSRGSNYGYTF. The CDR3 region has the DNA TGTGCCAGTAGTATAGATTCGAGAGGCTCCAACTATGGCTACACCTTC.

The chain carries TRBV5-1 and TRBJ2-5, with a tentative D call TRBD2 (5 bases). The V end was cut by 1 base, the J end by 2 bases, with 12 bases between. CDR1 and CDR2 from the germline V gene are SGHRS and YFSETQ. This CDR3 is 15 amino acids long. CDR3 nucleotides: TGCGCCAGCAGCTTGAGTGGCGGACTTCAAGAGACCCAGTACTTC. Protein product: CASSLSGGLQETQYF.

This chain joins TRBV13 and TRBJ1-2; no clear D gene. The germline CDR1 and CDR2 sequences are PRHDT and FYEKMQ (reference sequence). Trimming took 1 base from V and 3 from J, leaving 15 bases between them. The CDR3 is made up of 16 amino acids. The CDR3 region has the DNA TGTGCCAGCAGCTTAGTTCAGTCCTATCGGGACTATGGCTACACCTTC. Protein: CASSLVQSYRDYGYTF. The full variable domain, completed using reference TRBV13 and TRBJ1-2, is AAGVIQSPRHLIKEKRETATLKCYPIPRHDTVYWYQQGPGQDPQFLISFYEKMQSDKGSIPDRFSAQQFSDYHSELNMSSLELGDSALYFCASSLVQSYRDYGYTFGSGTRLTVV.

This chain uses TRBV10-3 with TRBJ1-6, with unresolved D. V was clipped by 7 bases and J by 8 bases, with 12 bases between them. Germline lookup yields CDR1 ENHRY and CDR2 SYGVKD. The length of the CDR3 is 13 residues. The CDR3 is CAITGLLDSPLHF. CDR3 in DNA: TGTGCCATCACTGGGCTTTTGGATTCACCCCTCCACTTT.

This chain links TRBV2 with TRBJ1-5; tentatively, D is TRBD1 (5 bases). This CDR3 spans 15 amino acids. Trimming removed 6 bases at V and 2 bases at J, with 14 bases between. Per the germline V gene, CDR1 is SNHLY and CDR2 is FYNNEI. Here the CDR3 reads CASRQNQGGNQPQHF. CDR3 sequence (DNA): TGTGCCAGCAGGCAAAACCAGGGAGGCAATCAGCCCCAGCATTTT. Full variable domain (remainder filled in from reference TRBV2 and TRBJ1-5): EPEVTQTPSHQVTQMGQEVILRCVPISNHLYFYWYRQILGQKVEFLVSFYNNEISEKSEIFDDQFSVERPDGSNFTLKIRSTKLEDSAMYFCASRQNQGGNQPQHFGDGTRLSIL.